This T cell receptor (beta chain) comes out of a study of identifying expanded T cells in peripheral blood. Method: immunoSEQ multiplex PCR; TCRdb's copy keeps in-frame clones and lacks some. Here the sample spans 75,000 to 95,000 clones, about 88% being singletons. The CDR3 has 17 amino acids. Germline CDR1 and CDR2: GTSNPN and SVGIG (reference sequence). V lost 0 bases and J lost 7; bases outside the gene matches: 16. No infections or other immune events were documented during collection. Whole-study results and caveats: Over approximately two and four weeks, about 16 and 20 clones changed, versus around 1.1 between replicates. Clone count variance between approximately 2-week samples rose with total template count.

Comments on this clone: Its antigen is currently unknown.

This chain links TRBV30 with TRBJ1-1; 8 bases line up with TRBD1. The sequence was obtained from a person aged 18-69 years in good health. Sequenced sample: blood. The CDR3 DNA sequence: TGTGCCTGGAGTGTTTGGGAGGGCAGGGGGCGTGAGAGTGAAGCTTTCTTT. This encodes CAWSVWEGRGRESEAFF.